The 20 T cell receptor beta chains given below trace back to one sample, sequenced in a study of cytotoxic CD8 clonotypes in ibrutinib-treated CLL. This table comes from immunoSEQ multiplex PCR, and its TCRdb copy is limited to in-frame clones, with some not included. Here the sample spans some 160,000 clones, roughly four fifths being singletons. Sequencing used PBMCs, obtained after 12 months of ibrutinib treatment. These receptors all stem from a human donor with chronic lymphocytic leukemia.

The chain uses TRBV7-2 and TRBJ1-1; D is perhaps TRBD1 (5 bases). The ends were cut back, 6 bases at V and 7 bases at J, with 15 bases in the middle. Per germline, CDR1 SGHTA and CDR2 FQGNSA. The CDR3 loop spans 13 amino acids. CDR3 loop: CASRLGARGEAFF. CDR3 sequence (DNA): TGTGCCAGCAGGCTAGGGGCTAGGGGTGAAGCTTTCTTT. Supplemented by reference TRBV7-2 and TRBJ1-1, the full variable domain reads GAGVSQSPSNKVTEKGKDVELRCDPISGHTALYWYRQSLGQGLEFLIYFQGNSAPDKSGLPSDRFSAERTGGSVSTLTIQRTQQEDSAVYLCASRLGARGEAFFGQGTRLTVV.

This clone was detected ten times or more. This rearrangement joins TRBV6-5 to TRBJ2-1, with D tentatively TRBD2 (6 bases). The CDR3 contains 16 residues. Germline CDR1 and CDR2: MNHEY and SVGAGI. Trimming removed 0 bases from V and 5 bases from J, with 14 bases in between. CDR3 nucleotide sequence: TGTGCCAGCAGTTACTCGACCGCGGGATACAACAATGAGCAGTTCTTC. Its protein product is CASSYSTAGYNNEQFF.

The CDR3 DNA reads as TGTGCCAGCAGCTTATCCCCTGGGGAGCTGTTTTTT. Amino acids: CASSLSPGELFF. This rearrangement joins TRBV11-3 to TRBJ2-2; the D is unclear. The germline CDR1 and CDR2 sequences are SGHNT and YENEEA. V dropped 2 bases and J dropped 8 bases, with 6 bases sitting between them. This CDR3 has 12 residues. Using reference TRBV11-3 and TRBJ2-2 for the parts outside the CDR3, the full variable domain is EAGVVQSPRYKIIEKKQPVAFWCNPISGHNTLYWYLQNLGQGPELLIRYENEEAVDDSQLPKDRFSAERLKGVDSTLKIQPAELGDSAVYLCASSLSPGELFFGEGSRLTVL.

The chain carries TRBV7-9 and TRBJ2-7; TRBD1 aligns across 7 bases. This CDR3 is 18 amino acids long. Per the germline V gene, CDR1 is SEHNR and CDR2 is FQNEAQ (reference sequence). The J segment lost 5 bases and the V segment lost 5 bases, leaving 21 bases of the junction unmatched. DNA for the CDR3: TGTGCCAGCAGCCCGGGACAGACGGCCTCCCCCGCCAGGAACGAGCAGTACTTC. Its translation: CASSPGQTASPARNEQYF.

This chain links TRBV7-8 with TRBJ1-6; D is uncertain. Per germline, CDR1 SGHVS and CDR2 FQNEAQ. V was trimmed by 1 base and J by 6 bases, leaving 7 bases between them. There are 14 residues in the CDR3. For the CDR3, the DNA is TGTGCCAGCAGCTTAGATGGCTTTAATTCACCCCTCCACTTT. It codes for CASSLDGFNSPLHF.

CDR3 bases: TGTGCCAGCAGCTCGTATACGGGGGGGCAAGAGACCCAGTACTTC. Translating gives CASSSYTGGQETQYF. This rearrangement joins TRBV7-7 to TRBJ2-5, with 8 bases matching TRBD2. The CDR3 is made up of 15 amino acids. The germline CDR1 and CDR2 sequences are SSHAT and FNYEAQ (reference sequence). Trimming at V came to 4 bases and at J to 2 bases, leaving 6 bases not matched to a gene.

The V call is TRBV7-3, the J call TRBJ2-3; 13 bases map to TRBD2. The ends lost 4 bases at V and 3 bases at J; junction bases unmatched: 7. Germline CDR1 reads SGHTA; CDR2 reads FQGTGA. This CDR3 has 17 residues. In DNA, the CDR3 is TGTGCCAGCAGCTCCACTAGCGGGGGGGCCATTACAGATACGCAGTATTTT. It yields the protein CASSSTSGGAITDTQYF.

V gene TRBV4-3 combines with J gene TRBJ2-3, with D unclear. Germline CDR1 LGHNA, CDR2 YSLEER. This CDR3 spans 13 amino acids. V lost 2 bases and J lost 5, with 8 bases in between. CDR3 sequence reads: CASSQSLGDTQYF. The CDR3 DNA sequence: TGCGCCAGCAGCCAATCCCTTGGAGATACGCAGTATTTT.

The J gene is TRBJ1-3, the V gene TRBV4-1, with a weak D call TRBD1 (5 bases). Trimming stripped 0 bases from V and 4 bases from J, with 19 bases between. This CDR3 contains 18 residues. Per germline, CDR1 MGHRA and CDR2 YSYEKL. CDR3 sequence: CASSQDASRGSRGNTIYF. Here the CDR3 DNA reads TGCGCCAGCAGCCAAGACGCCTCGCGGGGCTCGAGAGGAAACACCATATATTTT.

This chain connects TRBV7-3 to TRBJ2-3; a weak D match, TRBD2 (5 bases). Per the germline V gene, CDR1 is SGHTA and CDR2 is FQGTGA. The CDR3 sequence is 15 residues long. Deletions cut 2 bases from V and 3 bases from J, with 12 bases between. This CDR3 reads CASSLGGSRTDTQYF. The CDR3 coding sequence is TGTGCCAGCAGCTTAGGTGGGAGTCGGACAGATACGCAGTATTTT.

J is TRBJ2-7 and V is TRBV5-8; D assignment may be TRBD1 or TRBD2 (5 bases each). The CDR3 is 11 amino acids. V lost 0 bases, J lost 9 bases, and 7 bases lay in between. Germline lookup yields CDR1 SGHTS and CDR2 YDEGEE. The CDR3: CASSLAGPQYF. In DNA, the CDR3 is TGTGCCAGCAGCTTGGCGGGACCGCAGTACTTC.

V gene TRBV6-1 combines with J gene TRBJ2-7; tentatively, D is TRBD1 (5 bases). Germline assignment: CDR1 MNHNS and CDR2 SASEGT. V gave up 5 bases and J gave up 6 bases, with 11 bases separating them. This CDR3 contains 12 residues. CDR3: CASSKDISEQYF. The DNA for the CDR3 is TGTGCCAGCAGTAAGGACATTAGCGAGCAGTACTTC.

The chain carries TRBV11-2 and TRBJ1-2; D call uncertain. Trimming took off 2 bases at V and 0 bases at J, with 13 bases between the two ends. Germline V gene data show CDR1 as SGHAT and CDR2 as FQNNGV. The CDR3 covers 16 residues. The CDR3 DNA is TGTGCCAGCAGCTTAATAGGACGGCGTTCTAACTATGGCTACACCTTC. Translated, it gives CASSLIGRRSNYGYTF.

This rearrangement joins TRBV28 to TRBJ1-6; D is unclear. Germline lookup yields CDR1 MDHEN and CDR2 SYDVKM. Trimming pared 5 bases from V and 7 bases from J, leaving 15 bases between. This CDR3 contains 15 residues. Here the CDR3 reads CASSPISGYNSPLHF. CDR3 nucleotide sequence: TGTGCCAGCAGTCCGATATCCGGATACAATTCACCCCTCCACTTT.

This clone was observed at least ten times. The V and J genes are TRBV7-3 and TRBJ1-1; 8 nucleotides line up with TRBD1. Germline values: CDR1 SGHTA, CDR2 FQGTGA. The J segment lost 4 bases and the V segment lost 5 bases, leaving 9 bases of the junction unmatched. The CDR3 totals 15 residues. CDR3 residues: CASSAQTGASTEAFF. The CDR3 DNA is TGTGCCAGCAGCGCCCAGACAGGGGCCTCCACTGAAGCTTTCTTT.

The V call is TRBV14, the J call TRBJ1-1; possibly TRBD1 for D (5 bases). Looked up from germline, CDR1 is SGHDN and CDR2 is FVKESK. V was trimmed by 7 bases and J by 5 bases, leaving 17 bases between them. The CDR3 totals 14 residues. The CDR3 DNA sequence: TGTGCCAGCAAGGCGACGTGGGGGGGAACTGAAGCTTTCTTT. It specifies CASKATWGGTEAFF. The whole variable domain, filled in from reference TRBV14 and TRBJ1-1, reads EAGVTQFPSHSVIEKGQTVTLRCDPISGHDNLYWYRRVMGKEIKFLLHFVKESKQDESGMPNNRFLAERTGGTYSTLKVQPAELEDSGVYFCASKATWGGTEAFFGQGTRLTVV.

The chain combines TRBV19 with TRBJ2-1; D uncertain. The V gene's germline CDR1 is LNHDA and CDR2 SQIVND (reference sequence). The CDR3 spans 13 residues. V lost 5 bases to trimming and J lost 6 bases, with 11 bases between them. This chain's CDR3 is CASSERTFNEQFF. Written as DNA, the CDR3 is TGTGCCAGTAGTGAAAGGACCTTCAATGAGCAGTTCTTC. Full variable domain (missing parts from reference TRBV19 and TRBJ2-1): DGGITQSPKYLFRKEGQNVTLSCEQNLNHDAMYWYRQDPGQGLRLIYYSQIVNDFQKGDIAEGYSVSREKKESFPLTVTSAQKNPTAFYLCASSERTFNEQFFGPGTRLTVL.

This chain links TRBV28 with TRBJ1-5; D gene ambiguous. V lost 4 bases to trimming and J lost 3 bases, with 7 bases between them. The CDR3 is 13 amino acids. Germline V CDR1 and CDR2: MDHEN, SYDVKM. This CDR3 is CASSSENNQPQHF. The CDR3 nucleotides read TGTGCCAGCAGTTCGGAGAACAATCAGCCCCAGCATTTT.

The rearrangement links TRBV29-1 to TRBJ1-2; D call uncertain. Germline V gives CDR1 SQVTM, CDR2 ANQGSEA. The CDR3 runs to 13 residues. V was pared by 7 bases and J by 2 bases, with 14 bases between. The CDR3 is CSAAKGQNYGYTF. The CDR3 DNA reads TGCAGCGCCGCCAAAGGGCAAAACTATGGCTACACCTTC.

The chain is built from TRBV15 and TRBJ2-2; no clear D gene. The V end lost 5 bases, the J end lost 4 bases, and 11 bases lay between the germline ends. Germline-derived CDR1 and CDR2 are LNHNV and YYDKDF (reference sequence). The CDR3 loop spans 14 amino acids. The CDR3 loop is CATSRQVTTGELFF. The CDR3 DNA is TGTGCCACCAGCCGGCAGGTGACCACCGGGGAGCTGTTTTTT.